This TCR beta chain was found in a study of cytomegalovirus exposure and HLA in healthy donors (dated by TCRdb to about 2017). Broadly, across the study: In an earlier analysis of roughly 590 of the donors, 250 to 300 Gb of sequence data and 117 million unique TCR beta sequences from 180 million or so T cells were reported. Across around 400 genotyped donors of the cohort, an average of about 240,000 unique TCR beta nucleotide sequences per donor were sequenced, and 15% to 20% of those sequences were non-productive. An earlier analysis of 500 to 650 of the donors applied high-throughput TCR beta sequencing to assess whether each TCR beta V gene segment acted as functional or pseudogenic. The aim of the study was to test whether cataloging public T cell receptors could identify signatures of past pathogen exposure. To study patterns of TCR occurrence, a later analysis re-analyzed previously published TCR beta repertoires from around 660 donors and added high-resolution HLA genotyping. Both class I and class II loci were covered by HLA typing, at four-digit resolution. Along with the approximately 670-subject first cohort, a separate validation cohort of more than 90 different subjects was used. Of the roughly 400 genotyped donors, about 80% fell in the genetic ancestry cluster associated with self-reported Caucasian donors. A later genetic analysis used genome-wide SNP genotypes for about three fifths of the 666 donors, treating that subset as a discovery cohort. In the later analysis, no new phenotypic data were used to find candidate immune exposures; instead, reliance was placed on TCR beta sequences and their occurrence across donors. Approximately 300 gigabases of sequencing data and around 80 million unique TCR sequences made up an early release that covered around 640 HLA-typed donors. Roughly five DR-DQ haplotypes were treated as single units for association and clustering because of strong linkage in the cohort. High-throughput TCR immunosequencing, statistical association of individual TCRs with disease status, and machine learning were combined to predict cytomegalovirus infection status. Alongside the repertoire data, information on donor age, sex, ethnicity and CMV serostatus was compiled. Typing coverage varied by locus: roughly 629-640 donors for A, B, C, DRB1 and DQB1; approximately 520 for DQA1; 606 for DPA1; around 490 for DPB1. Every discovery cohort repertoire had been produced on one sequencing platform. The study used immunosequencing to profile the T cell repertoires of more than 650 subjects and linked those repertoires to cytomegalovirus serostatus.

General conclusions and limits of the study: Cytomegalovirus status was reported to be diagnosed by the classifier with high specificity and sensitivity in both the original and validation cohorts. In vitro tests confirmed that a few of the cytomegalovirus-associated TCR beta chains recognize cytomegalovirus antigens. At a false discovery rate of 0.05, a later analysis linked around 17,000 TCR beta sequences to specific HLA alleles. Because HLA typing was missing for some donors at each locus, association tests included only the typed subset. Some IMGT-functional V segments, including TRBV6-2 and TRBV6-3, could not be told apart with the 87-base-pair reads, so those segments were excluded. In the study, roughly 160 TCR beta chains were listed as associated with cytomegalovirus. Compared with equally common non-associated chains, HLA-associated TCR beta chains in a later analysis were more clonally expanded and had lower generation probabilities. In a later genetic analysis, fewer N-insertions in productive TCRs were reported among donors in an Asian-associated ancestry cluster than the approximately 630-donor mean. When HLA alleles, especially DR and DQ, strongly co-occurred, TCR associations were difficult to assign to individual alleles. Correlated functional status among segregating V segments might reflect linkage disequilibrium, but an unknown experimental factor could not be ruled out. For the cohort, immune exposure information was limited to CMV serostatus. The authors suggested that the approach could potentially be generalized to other disease states and immunological phenotypes. In an earlier analysis of 500 to 650 of the donors, most TCR beta V segments appeared in productive rearrangements about 87% or about 30% of the time, broadly matching IMGT annotations. Across donors, most TCR sequences were observed very rarely, whereas some public TCRs were present in many individuals. A further reported finding was that TCR beta sequences accurately predicted the HLA-A and HLA-B alleles for most subjects in the first cohort. V-gene and J-gene trimming of TCR beta chains was associated with a missense DCLRE1C variant in a later genetic analysis, and the association was replicated in an independent cohort. Roughly uniform sequencing depth across donors was assumed in presence/absence analyses, although this assumption may not hold. About 17 rarely observed V segments, including chromosome 9 orphons, were excluded from the earlier analysis of just under 600 of the donors because counts were too low. A cluster of highly shared sequence variants was judged likely to be a technical artifact of the sequencing pipeline. In a later analysis, TCR association rates were found to vary across HLA loci, with the most associated TCRs seen for DRB1 alleles and the fewest for HLA-C alleles. According to a later analysis, most CMV-associated TCR beta chains appeared to be HLA-restricted, and the HLA associations seemed to be driven largely by CMV exposure. In this cohort, only TCR beta chains were sequenced, and detectable features were limited by the absence of alpha or paired-chain data. A later analysis reported that several top co-occurrence clusters appeared linked to parvovirus B19, influenza, CMV and Epstein-Barr virus.

Library preparation employed the immunoSEQ multiplex PCR assay. The multiplex PCR relied on a mix of 60 forward primers for TCR Vbeta segments and 13 reverse primers for TCR Jbeta segments. Amplification of the CDR3 region of rearranged TCR beta genes was performed with a multiplex PCR assay on genomic DNA. The Illumina HiSeq System was used to sequence the amplified TCR beta libraries as 87-base-pair reads. Per the original workflow: In a later analysis, 70 million to 95 million unique TCR beta chains were counted across the roughly 670 repertoires, and approximately 9.9 million of these chains were shared by at least two donors. Raw reads were error-corrected and collapsed into unique sequences with a nearest-neighbor algorithm that merged closely related sequences to remove PCR and sequencing errors. To assign V, D and J gene segments, CDR3 sequences were aligned to IMGT reference sequences. For a sequence to be retained, a match of at least six nucleotides was required to both a V gene segment and a J gene segment. Rearrangements were classified as productive when the CDR3 lacked stop codons and remained in frame with V and J, and all other rearrangements were classified as non-productive. CDR3 was defined according to IMGT convention as the region running from the second conserved V-encoded cysteine to the conserved J-encoded phenylalanine. The earlier analysis of about 590 of the donors excluded sequences that lacked an unambiguous match to a single V gene segment. An earlier analysis of just under 600 of the donors called V segments functional above 56.7% productive rearrangements and segregating when the between-donor standard deviation exceeded 5%. To diagnose cytomegalovirus status from the catalog of TCR beta chain sequences, a statistical classification framework was built. In a later analysis, V and J genes were assigned by comparing TCR nucleotide sequences against IMGT/GENE-DB human TR gene sequences. A later analysis assigned CDR3 sequences and most-parsimonious VDJ recombination scenarios with the TCRdist pipeline. In a later analysis, every TCR beta chain was defined by the combination of its CDR3 amino acid sequence and its V-gene family, and reads without a unique V-gene family were dropped. As a way to deal with suspected cross-contamination and a sequencing artifact, a later analysis dropped 592 nucleotide sequences that were highly shared and had low generation probability. For each public chain, a later analysis derived a clonal expansion index from normalized ranks of inferred template counts within each repertoire. In a later analysis, generation probabilities were computed using a VDJ recombination model fitted to out-of-frame rearrangements, and the results were checked against IGoR. Hypergeometric tests were used in a later analysis to score TCR-TCR, TCR-HLA and TCR-CMV co-occurrence, with a repertoire-size bias correction applied to the TCR pairs. A later analysis estimated false discovery rates by permuting HLA or CMV assignments 20 times. In a later analysis, co-occurring TCRs were grouped using DBSCAN, with TCRdist sequence similarity added in when clustering inside HLA-allele-positive subsets. Co-occurrence clustering excluded repertoires with fewer than 30,000 or more than 120,000 public chains, plus five with anomalous nucleotide sharing. TCRdb took over this immuneACCESS table, retaining in-frame rearrangements with V and J assigned. Such tables are incomplete; in checked studies, under half of the missing clones stem from an unresolved V gene, and the remainder is unexplained. The V and J calls and clone size were taken over from that table, and D and trimming were inferred from the DNA. This sample gives 110,000 or so clones in total; 70% to 75% of them show up just once. Clones ranked in the top ten supply roughly 1.2% of the sample.

The cohort consisted of hundreds of healthy bone marrow donors. At the time of sampling, every cohort member was nominally healthy, though immune exposures that went unrecorded were likely present. The donor tested CMV seronegative, placing the donor among the 350 or so seronegative members of the cohort. Every donor gave a peripheral blood sample, and the peripheral blood mononuclear cells from that sample were used for TCR beta sequencing. Genomic DNA extraction from the blood cell samples was performed with the Qiagen DNeasy Blood Extraction Kit. As regards this clone: Its antigen is still unknown. No base quality values were provided; no much bigger clone lies one nucleotide off.

V ends up 1 base short and J 4 bases short, with an unmatched junction base count of 7. CDR1 and CDR2 were assigned from the germline V gene as KGHSH and LQKENI. CDR3 length: 17 amino acids, cysteine to phenylalanine. CDR3 DNA is the only sequence kept; it has 51 bases, read in frame from the first base. The sequenced sample consisted of PBMCs. The receptor chain draws on TRBV18 and TRBJ2-1; TRBD2 fits 10 bases in the junction. This clonotype was obtained from a man in his forties or fifties in good health and CMV-seronegative. The sequenced DNA is TGTGCCAGCTCACCACGTCCGTCTAGCGGGGGATACAATGAGCAGTTCTTC. This yields the protein CASSPRPSSGGYNEQFF.